Included here is one TCR beta chain sequence, with context. Its antigen remains unidentified. This entry comes from a study of CD4+ T cells in melanoma. General study results and limits: A reported correlation linked neoantigen-specific CD4+ T cells to CD8+, macrophage and B cell function. In melanoma, neoantigen-specific CD4+ T cells reportedly differed in differentiation state.

Assay used: immunoSEQ multiplex PCR; TCRdb lists only in-frame clones, some missing. The repertoire holds approximately 110,000 clones, with around 92% as singletons. The CDR3 length is 11 residues. V dropped 0 bases and J dropped 13 bases, with 8 bases sitting between them. CDR1 is SGDLS, CDR2 YYNGEE, per germline. Sample: peripheral blood. V and J are TRBV9 and TRBJ2-1, with a possible D match to TRBD2 (5 bases). The clonotype originates from a human donor with melanoma. For the CDR3, the DNA is TGTGCCAGCAGCGTAGGGGGAGATCAGTTCTTC. Its protein product is CASSVGGDQFF.